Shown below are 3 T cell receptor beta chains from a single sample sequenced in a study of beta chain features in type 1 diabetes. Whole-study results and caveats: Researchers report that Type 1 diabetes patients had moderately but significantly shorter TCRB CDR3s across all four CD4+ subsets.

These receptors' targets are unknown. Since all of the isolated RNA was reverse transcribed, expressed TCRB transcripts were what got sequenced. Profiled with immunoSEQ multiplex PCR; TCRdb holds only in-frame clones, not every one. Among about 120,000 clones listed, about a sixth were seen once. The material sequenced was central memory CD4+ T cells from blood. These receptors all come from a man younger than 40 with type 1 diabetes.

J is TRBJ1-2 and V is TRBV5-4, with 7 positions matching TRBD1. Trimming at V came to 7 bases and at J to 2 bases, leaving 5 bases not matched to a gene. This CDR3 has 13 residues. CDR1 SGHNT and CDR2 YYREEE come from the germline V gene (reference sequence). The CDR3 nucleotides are TGTGCCAGCGGAACGGGACAGAACTATGGCTACACCTTC. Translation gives CASGTGQNYGYTF. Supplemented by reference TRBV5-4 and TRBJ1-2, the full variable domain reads ETGVTQSPTHLIKTRGQQVTLRCSSQSGHNTVSWYQQALGQGPQFIFQYYREEENGRGNFPPRFSGLQFPNYSSELNVNALELDDSALYLCASGTGQNYGYTFGSGTRLTVV.

CDR3 in DNA: TGCGCCAGCAGCCAAGGGAGTTATCGGGACATAATGAACACTGAAGCTTTCTTT. Amino acids: CASSQGSYRDIMNTEAFF. The chain employs TRBV4-3 and TRBJ1-1; possibly TRBD1 for D (6 bases). The CDR3 spans 18 residues. Germline loops: CDR1 LGHNA, CDR2 YSLEER. Trimming took 1 base from V and 0 from J, leaving 18 bases between them.

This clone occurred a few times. This CDR3 is CSVEGPGGRTGEQYF. DNA for the CDR3: TGCAGCGTTGAAGGCCCAGGGGGCCGTACTGGCGAGCAGTACTTC. The chain links TRBV29-1 to TRBJ2-7, with 8 bases identical to TRBD1. The junction had 11 bases not matched to a gene; V was cut back by 1 base and J by 6 bases. Germline values: CDR1 SQVTM, CDR2 ANQGSEA. This CDR3 region has 15 residues.